Listed below are T cell receptor beta chains from one sample, sequenced in a study of PD-1 blockade in classical Hodgkin lymphoma. Clones were sequenced by immunoSEQ multiplex PCR, and TCRdb holds only the in-frame ones, with some missing. The table includes about 36,000 clones, almost 70% detected once. The source material was peripheral blood mononuclear cells (PBMCs), sampled before the second cycle of nivolumab. Source of these receptors: a human donor with classical Hodgkin lymphoma. CDR3s include the opening cysteine and the closing phenylalanine or tryptophan. The D gene is left open where the match is weak. Expanded clones are given a class, and other clones once, few, many or no size at all.

j_gene	d_gene	abundance	v_gene	CDR3nt	CDR3aa
TRBJ2-7	-	-	TRBV19	TGTGCCAGTAGTATAATAGACCAGCCTCTCTACGAGCAGTACTTC	CASSIIDQPLYEQYF
TRBJ1-5	TRBD1	few	TRBV19	TGTGCCACCACAGGGGTGAATAGCAATCAGCCCCAGCATTTT	CATTGVNSNQPQHF
TRBJ2-1	TRBD2	-	TRBV7-2	TGTGCCAGCAGCTTAGTCTTCGGACTAGCGGGAAATGAGCAGTTCTTC	CASSLVFGLAGNEQFF
TRBJ1-1	-	-	TRBV19	TGTGCCAGTAGTATAGTGGGGGTGAACACTGAAGCTTTCTTT	CASSIVGVNTEAFF
TRBJ1-5	TRBD1	-	TRBV4-1	TGCGCCAGCAGCCAAGTCGGACAGGGAAGGGGTCAGCCCCAGCATTTT	CASSQVGQGRGQPQHF
TRBJ2-2	TRBD1	few	TRBV5-8	TGTGCCAGCAGCTTGGTGGGACAGCCAACCGGGGAGCTGTTTTTT	CASSLVGQPTGELFF
TRBJ1-2	TRBD1	-	TRBV14	TGTGCCAGCAGCCGGGACAGACATCATTCAGACGTCTATGGCTACACCTTC	CASSRDRHHSDVYGYTF
TRBJ1-5	TRBD1	-	TRBV6-6	TGTGCCAGCAGCCCCGGACAGGCCAACCAGCCCCAGCATTTT	CASSPGQANQPQHF
TRBJ1-5	-	few	TRBV2	TGTGCCAGCAGTGGAGGGGCCAATCAGCCCCAGCATTTT	CASSGGANQPQHF
TRBJ2-4	TRBD2	-	TRBV6-5	TGTGCCAGCAGTTCCCCGACTAGCGGACGCAAAAACATTCAGTACTTC	CASSSPTSGRKNIQYF
TRBJ2-1	TRBD2	-	TRBV27	TGTGCCAGCAGGCCGAGCGGGAGTAGTAGAAATGAGCAGTTCTTC	CASRPSGSSRNEQFF
TRBJ1-5	-	-	TRBV5-5	TGTGCCAGCAGCTTCCGGAAAAATCAGCCCCAGCATTTT	CASSFRKNQPQHF
TRBJ2-1	-	-	TRBV11-2	TGTGCCAGCAGCCCGGGCAATGAGCAGTTCTTC	CASSPGNEQFF
TRBJ1-1	TRBD1	few	TRBV2	TGTGCCAGCAGTGATCAGGGGGGGAACACTGAAGCTTTCTTT	CASSDQGGNTEAFF
TRBJ1-6	TRBD1	few	TRBV7-9	TGTGCCAGCAGCTGGGACAGGGGTAATTCACCCCTCCACTTT	CASSWDRGNSPLHF
TRBJ1-6	-	-	TRBV7-2	TGTGCCAGCAGCTTTAAACAGCCAAGGAGGTCACCCCTCCACTTT	CASSFKQPRRSPLHF
TRBJ1-5	-	-	TRBV4-2	TGTGCCAGCAGCCAAGATGTGCAGGGGATGTTTCAGCCCCAGCATTTT	CASSQDVQGMFQPQHF
TRBJ1-4	TRBD1	-	TRBV7-8	TGTGCCAGCAGCGGGACAGGGGTTGGGAAACTGTTTTTT	CASSGTGVGKLFF
TRBJ2-2	-	-	TRBV5-4	TGTGCCAGCAGCTTGGAAGGGGGAACCGGGGAGCTGTTTTTT	CASSLEGGTGELFF
TRBJ2-1	-	few	TRBV5-4	TGTGCCAGCAGCTTGTGGTCTAGAGATGAGCAGTTCTTC	CASSLWSRDEQFF
TRBJ2-7	TRBD1	-	TRBV11-2	TGTGCCAGCAGCTTAGATCAGGGACAGGAGCAGTACTTC	CASSLDQGQEQYF
TRBJ2-1	TRBD2	-	TRBV28	TGTGCCAGCAGTTCCCCAGCGGGAGATGGGAATGAGCAGTTCTTC	CASSSPAGDGNEQFF
TRBJ1-4	-	-	TRBV4-3	TGCGCCAGCAGCCAAGCCGGGACAACAACTAATGAAAAACTGTTTTTT	CASSQAGTTTNEKLFF
TRBJ2-5	TRBD1	few	TRBV5-6	TGTGCCAGCAGCTTGAGGACAGGGCCCCAAGAGACCCAGTACTTC	CASSLRTGPQETQYF
TRBJ2-1	-	-	TRBV11-3	TGTGCCAGCAGCTTAAGGGTTACTGAGCAGTTCTTC	CASSLRVTEQFF
TRBJ2-1	TRBD2	few	TRBV2	TGTGCCAGCAGTGAACGGACTAGCGAGTACAATGAGCAGTTCTTC	CASSERTSEYNEQFF
TRBJ2-5	-	-	TRBV19	TGTGCCAGTAGTGGTGGGGGGAGACCCCAAGAGACCCAGTACTTC	CASSGGGRPQETQYF
TRBJ1-4	-	-	TRBV6-5	TGTGCCAGCAGTTACGGGGCCGGGAATGAAAAACTGTTTTTT	CASSYGAGNEKLFF
TRBJ2-2	-	-	TRBV9	TGTGCCAGCAGCGTAGCCCCGGGACACCAGGCGGGCGGGGAGCTGTTTTTT	CASSVAPGHQAGGELFF
TRBJ1-5	-	-	TRBV6-6	TGTGCCAGCAGTTACAGGGGCGGCGGTCAGCCCCAGCATTTT	CASSYRGGGQPQHF
TRBJ1-2	TRBD1	-	TRBV7-9	TGTGCCAGCAGCTTATACGACAGGGACTATGGCTACACCTTC	CASSLYDRDYGYTF
TRBJ2-1	TRBD2	-	TRBV19	TGTGCCAGTAGTATAGGTAGGACTAGCGGCTACAATGAGCAGTTCTTC	CASSIGRTSGYNEQFF
TRBJ2-7	TRBD1	-	TRBV10-3	TGTGCCATCAGTGGTATCCAGGGGGTCACCTACGAGCAGTACTTC	CAISGIQGVTYEQYF
TRBJ2-2	TRBD2	-	TRBV18	TGTGCCAGCTCACCACCCCTAGCGGGAGTTGATTTGGATTCGCACGGGGAGCTGTTTTTT	CASSPPLAGVDLDSHGELFF
TRBJ1-2	-	-	TRBV5-6	TGTGCCAGCAGCTTGGTGGGCAGGGTTGACTATGGCTACACCTTC	CASSLVGRVDYGYTF
TRBJ2-5	-	-	TRBV5-5	TGTGCCAGCAGCTTCTCCGGGACCAGGTACTTC	CASSFSGTRYF
TRBJ1-2	-	-	TRBV19	TGTGCCAGTAGTACCGGGGGGCGCAGGGACTATGGCTACACCTTC	CASSTGGRRDYGYTF
TRBJ1-3	-	-	TRBV30	TGTGCCTGGAGTTCCGGAAACACCATATATTTT	CAWSSGNTIYF
TRBJ1-2	TRBD1	few	TRBV6-1	TGTGCCAGCAGGAACAGGGGTTTTGGCTATGGCTACACCTTC	CASRNRGFGYGYTF
TRBJ1-1	-	-	TRBV19	TGTGCCAGTAGTACAATGGACAGGAACACTGAAGCTTTCTTT	CASSTMDRNTEAFF
TRBJ2-3	-	-	TRBV18	TGTGCCAGCTCACCACCGAACACAGATACGCAGTATTTT	CASSPPNTDTQYF
TRBJ2-7	-	-	TRBV2	TGTGCCAGCAGCCTCCAGAGTTACGAGCAGTACTTC	CASSLQSYEQYF
TRBJ2-2	-	-	TRBV7-3	TGTGCCAGCAACACGGGAGGGGGCTCCGGGGAGCTGTTTTTT	CASNTGGGSGELFF
TRBJ2-3	-	-	TRBV5-1	TGCGCCAGCAGATCTACGTTAGGGAAAGATACGCAGTATTTT	CASRSTLGKDTQYF
TRBJ1-2	TRBD1	-	TRBV27	TGTGCCAGCAGTTTATCTAATCGGGGCTGGCCCGGGACAGGGGAGGAGGGCTACACCTTC	CASSLSNRGWPGTGEEGYTF
TRBJ2-6	-	-	TRBV10-3	TGTGCCATCAGCGCTGTAGGAGGTGCTGGGGCCAACGTCCTGACTTTC	CAISAVGGAGANVLTF
TRBJ1-2	-	-	TRBV11-3	TGTGCCAGCAGCTTGGGAAGACAGGAAGGGGGCTATGGCTACACCTTC	CASSLGRQEGGYGYTF
TRBJ2-1	TRBD2	few	TRBV7-9	TGTGCCAGCAGCTTAGAAGCGGGACCTTACAATGAGCAGTTCTTC	CASSLEAGPYNEQFF